Reported below is one TCR beta chain. The sample comes from a study of T cell responses to AZD1222 COVID-19 vaccine. The repertoire was sequenced with immunoSEQ multiplex PCR; TCRdb's copy has only in-frame clones and lacks some. Of 99,000 or so clones in the sample, around 87% were seen once. V lost 4 bases, J lost 6 bases, and 18 bases lay in between. The CDR3 loop spans 15 amino acids. In germline, CDR1 is LNHDA, CDR2 SQIVND (reference sequence). The sequence was collected from an adult in good health. V is TRBV19 and J is TRBJ1-2, with D perhaps matching TRBD1 (5 bases). The source was peripheral blood, collected on day 0 of AZD1222 vaccination. DNA for the CDR3: TGTGCCAGTAGTACAGATGGACAAAGATTTAATGGCTACACCTTC. As protein: CASSTDGQRFNGYTF.